Presented here are 23 T cell receptor beta chains from one specimen sequenced in a study of T cell repertoires in cytomegalovirus infection. One entry per CDR3 protein, called by TCRdb with MiXCR from the reads. The repertoire consists of 200,000 to 250,000 distinct CDR3 sequences, with roughly 6.5% occurring once and the leading ten covering about 6%. Sequenced material: PBMCs. The source of these receptors is a human donor in good health (CMV status not recorded). Some clones in this sample may be carry-over from other donors' samples.

This clonotype was seen many times. This chain links TRBV6-2 or TRBV6-3 with TRBJ2-3; D is possibly TRBD1 or TRBD2 (5 bases each). V was shortened by 6 bases and J by 2 bases, with 6 bases between the two germline ends. CDR1 is MNHEY and CDR2 is SVGEGT in the germline V gene. The CDR3 loop spans 12 amino acids. CDR3 sequence reads: CASRGPTDTQYF. In DNA, the CDR3 is TGTGCCAGCAGGGGACCCACAGATACGCAGTATTTT.

This clonotype was seen at least ten times. This chain joins TRBV6-5 and TRBJ2-3; 13 bases align to TRBD2. The CDR3 length is 16 residues. V lost 6 bases and J lost 3; bases outside the gene matches: 6. Germline V gives CDR1 MNHEY, CDR2 SVGAGI. The CDR3 DNA is TGTGCCAGCAGCTTACTAGCGGGGGGGTTGACAGATACGCAGTATTTT. This gives the protein CASSLLAGGLTDTQYF.

This clonotype was observed at least ten times. The rearrangement links TRBV5-4 to TRBJ2-3, with TRBD1 as a possible D gene (6 bases). The germline V and J ends were trimmed by 1 base and 5 bases, with 11 bases remaining between them. From germline, CDR1 is SGHNT and CDR2 YYREEE (reference sequence). This CDR3 comprises 14 residues. CDR3 loop: CASSLRQGKDTQYF. The CDR3 region has the DNA TGTGCCAGCAGCTTGCGGCAGGGGAAAGATACGCAGTATTTT.

At least ten counts were recorded for this clonotype. V is TRBV2 and J is TRBJ2-5; D gene uncertain. Germline V gives CDR1 SNHLY, CDR2 FYNNEI. The CDR3 is 14 residues long. With 0 bases removed from V and 5 bases from J, the gap between germline ends came to 10 bases. CDR3 sequence reads: CASSEASGGETQYF. CDR3 coding DNA: TGTGCCAGCAGTGAAGCGTCCGGCGGCGAGACCCAGTACTTC.

This clonotype has a count of ten or more. The V gene is TRBV20-1, the J gene TRBJ1-1; D is uncertain. This CDR3 has 14 residues. Trimming stripped 5 bases from V and 1 base from J, with 14 bases between. Germline CDR1 reads DFQATT; CDR2 reads SNEGSKA (reference sequence). CDR3 bases: TGCAGTGCTCGGAGGGCAATATCGAACACTGAAGCTTTCTTT. It is translated as CSARRAISNTEAFF.

Many counts were recorded for this clonotype. The CDR3 here is CASSHYSTGELFF. The CDR3 DNA reads TGTGCCAGCAGCCACTACAGCACCGGGGAGCTGTTTTTT. The chain is built from TRBV11-1 and TRBJ2-2; the D is unclear. This CDR3 contains 13 residues. V lost 5 bases and J lost 4, with 8 bases in between. The V gene's germline CDR1 is SGHAT and CDR2 FQDESV (reference sequence).

This clonotype has a count of ten or more. V gene TRBV29-1 combines with J gene TRBJ1-1; no clear D. The CDR3 runs to 13 residues. V lost 2 bases and J 1 base, leaving 8 bases between the germline ends. Looked up from germline, CDR1 is SQVTM and CDR2 is ANQGSEA. The CDR3 loop is CSVERLENTEAFF. CDR3 sequence (DNA): TGCAGCGTTGAACGGTTGGAGAACACTGAAGCTTTCTTT.

This clonotype showed up many times. The CDR3 region has the DNA TGTGCCAGCAGTTACGATAGTGGGACTCCCATTTCCGAGCAGTACTTC. Translating it yields CASSYDSGTPISEQYF. The chain carries TRBV6-2 or TRBV6-3 and TRBJ2-7, with D maybe TRBD2 (6 bases). V lost 2 bases and J 6 bases, leaving 20 bases between the germline ends. From germline, CDR1 is MNHEY and CDR2 SVGEGT. The CDR3 covers 16 residues.

This chain links TRBV20-1 with TRBJ2-1; 13 nucleotides match TRBD2. Germline lookup yields CDR1 DFQATT and CDR2 SNEGSKA (reference sequence). The CDR3 spans 23 residues. J lost 0 bases, V lost 5 bases, and 25 bases had no gene match. This chain's CDR3 is CSAPLFYLPGLAGRTSSYNEQFF. The CDR3 nucleotides read TGCAGTGCTCCTTTATTTTACTTGCCGGGACTAGCGGGGCGAACTAGCTCCTACAATGAGCAGTTCTTC.

The rearrangement joins TRBV12-3 or TRBV12-4 to TRBJ2-7; D is uncertain. This CDR3 has 13 amino acids. Trimming left V 0 bases short and J 5 bases short, with 8 bases between. The CDR3 nucleotides read TGTGCCAGCAGTTTAGCAGAAGGGAACGAGCAGTACTTC. Translated: CASSLAEGNEQYF.

This clonotype was found many times. V usage is TRBV7-8 and J usage is TRBJ1-1; 9 bases are a match to TRBD1. V dropped 1 base and J dropped 11; count of bases not matched to a gene: 5. This CDR3 spans 13 amino acids. Germline loops: CDR1 SGHVS, CDR2 FQNEAQ. The CDR3 sequence is CASSLDRDREAFF. CDR3 DNA sequence: TGTGCCAGCAGCTTAGATAGGGACAGGGAGGCTTTCTTT.

This clonotype has a count of ten or more. The chain couples TRBV7-2 to TRBJ2-1; D gene ambiguous. The ends were cut back, 2 bases at V and 8 bases at J, with 13 bases in the middle. This CDR3 spans 14 amino acids. Germline V gene lookup returns CDR1 SGHTA and CDR2 FQGNSA. The CDR3, as DNA: TGTGCCAGCAGCTTACGGGCCATAAAAGATGAGCAGTTCTTC. It specifies CASSLRAIKDEQFF.

This clonotype was seen ten or more times. V gene TRBV4-3 combines with J gene TRBJ1-3; D might be TRBD1 (6 bases). The V gene lost 1 base and the J gene lost 0 bases, with 10 bases spanning the gap. Germline loops: CDR1 LGHNA, CDR2 YSLEER. This CDR3 comprises 16 residues. CDR3 region: CASSQVGRGSGNTIYF. CDR3 nucleotides: TGCGCCAGCAGCCAAGTGGGCAGGGGCTCTGGAAACACCATATATTTT.

Ten or more counts support this clonotype. V and J are TRBV20-1 and TRBJ2-3, with D unresolved. CDR1 is DFQATT, CDR2 SNEGSKA, per germline (reference sequence). V lost 6 bases and J lost 6, with 7 bases in between. This CDR3 has 10 amino acids. CDR3 DNA sequence: TGCAGTGCCTCGATGGATACGCAGTATTTT. Amino acids: CSASMDTQYF.

The chain combines TRBV6-1 with TRBJ2-7, with 8 bases that match TRBD2. CDR1 and CDR2 from the germline V gene are MNHNS and SASEGT. This CDR3 is built from 16 residues. V shed 1 base and J 2 bases; nucleotides not matched to a gene: 7. The CDR3 DNA follows: TGTGCCAGCAGTGAAGGGCGGGGGGTAAGGCCCTACGAGCAGTACGTC. Amino acids: CASSEGRGVRPYEQYV.

This clonotype has a count of ten or more. This chain connects TRBV7-6 to TRBJ2-3; 8 nucleotides align to TRBD1. The V gene end was trimmed by 4 bases and the J gene end by 6 bases; junction bases not matched to a gene: 6. The CDR3 consists of 14 residues. CDR1 is SGHVS and CDR2 is FNYEAQ in the germline V gene. The DNA for the CDR3 is TGTGCCAGCAGCTCCAGGACAGGGTTGGATACGCAGTATTTT. Translating it yields CASSSRTGLDTQYF.

There are many counts of this clonotype. This sequence joins TRBV4-2 and TRBJ2-1; D uncertain. Trimming removed 7 bases from V and 2 bases from J, with 18 bases in between. The germline V gene encodes CDR1 LGHNA and CDR2 YNFKEQ. The CDR3 is made up of 16 amino acids. CDR3 sequence reads: CASMQQARSPYNEQFF. In DNA, the CDR3 is TGTGCCAGCATGCAGCAGGCCCGCTCGCCCTACAATGAGCAGTTCTTC.

The J gene is TRBJ1-2, the V gene TRBV2, with a weak D call TRBD1 (6 bases). Trimming removed 2 bases at V and 2 bases at J, with 12 bases between. In germline, CDR1 is SNHLY, CDR2 FYNNEI. The CDR3 consists of 15 residues. In DNA form, the CDR3 reads TGTGCCAGCAGTGAATCTCAAACAGGGAACTATGGCTACACCTTC. Residues: CASSESQTGNYGYTF.

This clonotype has at least ten counts. This sequence joins TRBV7-9 and TRBJ1-5; D ambiguous. Per germline, CDR1 SEHNR and CDR2 FQNEAQ (reference sequence). This CDR3 contains 13 residues. V lost 4 bases to trimming and J lost 1 base, with 5 bases between them. The DNA for the CDR3 is TGTGCCAGCAGCTGGAACAGCAATCAGCCCCAGCATTTT. Protein sequence: CASSWNSNQPQHF.

This clonotype was picked up many times. The chain links TRBV20-1 to TRBJ2-1, with TRBD1 identical over 10 bases. Germline CDR1 and CDR2: DFQATT and SNEGSKA (reference sequence). The CDR3 runs 16 residues. Unmatched junction bases numbered 10, after V lost 5 bases and J lost 3 bases. Here the CDR3 reads CSAQLPGQGIYNEQFF. The DNA for the CDR3 is TGCAGTGCTCAGCTTCCGGGACAGGGGATCTACAATGAGCAGTTCTTC.

This clonotype has at least ten counts. The junction departs from the called germline gene at one end, perhaps through a read error. The chain employs TRBV29-1 and TRBJ2-5, with a weak D call TRBD2 (7 bases). Germline loops: CDR1 SQVTM, CDR2 ANQGSEA. The CDR3 has 11 residues. As DNA, the CDR3 is TGCAGCGTTGACAGGGGAGGGGGTCCAACCTTC. Protein product: CSVDRGGGPTF.

This clonotype was detected ten times or more. CDR3 in DNA: TGTGCCAGCAGCCGGGACCGACTCGGTTCACCCCTCCACTTT. It yields the protein CASSRDRLGSPLHF. The chain couples TRBV7-2 to TRBJ1-6, with D perhaps TRBD1 (5 bases). Looked up from germline, CDR1 is SGHTA and CDR2 is FQGNSA. The CDR3 extends over 14 amino acids. V was cut by 5 bases and J by 9 bases, with 14 bases left in between.

This clonotype was counted ten times or more. The V gene is TRBV7-2, the J gene TRBJ2-3; D may be TRBD1 (5 bases). Trimming took off 5 bases at V and 1 base at J, with 10 bases between the two ends. Germline values: CDR1 SGHTA, CDR2 FQGNSA. The CDR3 is 14 residues long. The CDR3 coding sequence is TGTGCCAGCAGCCTTATAGGGGGCACAGATACGCAGTATTTT. It specifies CASSLIGGTDTQYF.